Each of the 19 T cell receptor beta chains below was sequenced from the same sample in a study of identical twins. TCRdb ran MiXCR on the 5' RACE reads and lists one entry per CDR3 protein. The table includes approximately 220,000 distinct CDR3 sequences, 7.5% detected once. The same sample was also used in a study of yellow fever vaccine responses in identical twins.

Sequenced input: memory (CD45RO+) T cells sorted from blood. These receptors came from a woman aged 18-29 years in good health.

V gene TRBV29-1 combines with J gene TRBJ2-7; 7 bases match TRBD1. The CDR3 length is 13 residues. The trim removed 6 bases at V and 2 bases at J, leaving 7 bases unmatched. The germline V gene encodes CDR1 SQVTM and CDR2 ANQGSEA. CDR3 amino acids: CSVHETGTYEQYF. The CDR3 DNA follows: TGCAGCGTGCACGAGACAGGGACCTACGAGCAGTACTTC.

This clonotype was recorded a few times. The CDR3 here is CSARRTGPDTGELFF. As DNA, the CDR3 is TGCAGTGCTAGGCGGACAGGGCCGGACACCGGGGAGCTGTTTTTT. The V and J genes are TRBV20-1 and TRBJ2-2; 8 bases match TRBD1. The CDR3 loop spans 15 amino acids. The J segment lost 3 bases and the V segment lost 3 bases, leaving 6 bases of the junction unmatched. Germline CDR1 reads DFQATT; CDR2 reads SNEGSKA (reference sequence).

Ten or more counts support this clonotype. The rearrangement uses TRBV16 and TRBJ2-7, with TRBD1 as a possible D gene (6 bases). Per germline, CDR1 KGHSY and CDR2 FQNENV. The CDR3 runs to 14 residues. Trimming removed 0 bases at V and 4 bases at J, with 10 bases between. CDR3 nucleotide sequence: TGTGCCAGCAGCCAATCAGGGCAGGGGTACGAGCAGTACTTC. It codes for CASSQSGQGYEQYF. Drawing the rest from reference TRBV16 and TRBJ2-7, the complete variable domain is GEEVAQTPKHLVRGEGQKAKLYCAPIKGHSYVFWYQQVLKNEFKFLISFQNENVFDETGMPKERFSAKCLPNSPCSLEIQATKLEDSAVYFCASSQSGQGYEQYFGPGTRLTVT.

This clonotype was detected only a few times. The chain combines TRBV4-3 with TRBJ2-6; D ambiguous. Germline V gene sequence: CDR1 LGHNA, CDR2 YSLEER. The CDR3 totals 16 residues. Trimming cost V 0 bases and J 4 bases, with 10 bases left between them. CDR3 bases: TGCGCCAGCAGCCAAGATTTCGGCCAGGGGGCCAACGTCCTGACTTTC. It specifies CASSQDFGQGANVLTF.

There are a few counts of this clonotype. The chain links TRBV6-1 to TRBJ1-1, with 7 nucleotides matching TRBD1. V gave up 9 bases and J gave up 3 bases; unmatched junction bases: 7. Germline V gives CDR1 MNHNS, CDR2 SASEGT. This CDR3 is built from 13 residues. For the CDR3, the DNA is TGTGCCAGTCTCCATGGGACAGACACTGAAGCTTTCTTT. Its translation: CASLHGTDTEAFF.

Many counts were recorded for this clonotype. The chain's CDR3 is CASSTMQGDYTF. The CDR3 DNA reads TGTGCCAGCAGTACGATGCAGGGAGACTACACCTTC. The rearrangement links TRBV6-4 to TRBJ1-2; a weak D match, TRBD1 (5 bases). CDR3 length: 12 amino acids. The germline V gene encodes CDR1 MRHNA and CDR2 SNTAGT. With 5 bases removed from V and 10 bases from J, the gap between germline ends came to 14 bases.

This clonotype was counted a few times. The V gene is TRBV20-1, the J gene TRBJ1-2; unclear D gene. V lost 2 bases and J lost 4, with 17 bases in between. Germline V CDR1 and CDR2: DFQATT, SNEGSKA (reference sequence). CDR3 length equals 15 residues. The CDR3 DNA is TGCAGTGCTAGAATCCCCCTCGGGCCTATCTATGGCTACACCTTC. This translates into CSARIPLGPIYGYTF.

This clonotype was counted between two and nine times. This sequence joins TRBV2 and TRBJ1-2, with a weak D call TRBD1 (6 bases). There are 14 residues in the CDR3. V dropped 7 bases and J dropped 4 bases, with 16 bases sitting between them. Germline CDR1 reads SNHLY; CDR2 reads FYNNEI. In DNA form, the CDR3 reads TGTGCCAGCAACCCAGGGTCGGGGGCCTATGGCTACACCTTC. This encodes CASNPGSGAYGYTF.

Ten or more counts support this clonotype. CDR3 amino acids: CASSGGTTVDGELFF. In DNA form, the CDR3 reads TGCGCCAGCAGCGGCGGGACTACTGTCGACGGGGAGCTGTTTTTT. The gene calls are TRBV5-1 and TRBJ2-2, with 7 bases that match TRBD2. The ends lost 4 bases at V and 7 bases at J; junction bases unmatched: 10. The CDR3 is 15 amino acids. Germline lookup yields CDR1 SGHRS and CDR2 YFSETQ. Drawing the rest from reference TRBV5-1 and TRBJ2-2, the complete variable domain is KAGVTQTPRYLIKTRGQQVTLSCSPISGHRSVSWYQQTPGQGLQFLFEYFSETQRNKGNFPGRFSGRQFSNSRSEMNVSTLELGDSALYLCASSGGTTVDGELFFGEGSRLTVL.

At least ten counts were recorded for this clonotype. The chain recombines TRBV5-5 with TRBJ2-1; D uncertain. Germline V gene lookup returns CDR1 SGHKS and CDR2 YYEKEE (reference sequence). V gave up 1 base and J gave up 5 bases, with 13 bases separating them. This CDR3 spans 15 amino acids. CDR3 sequence (DNA): TGTGCCAGCAGCTTGAGGAATGCCCCTAACAATGAGCAGTTCTTC. It codes for CASSLRNAPNNEQFF.

This clonotype was detected many times. The V call is TRBV4-2, the J call TRBJ2-1, with D perhaps being TRBD1 or TRBD2 (5 bases each). Germline assignment: CDR1 LGHNA and CDR2 YNFKEQ. The CDR3 covers 15 residues. Between the trimmed V and J ends, which lost 9 bases and 2 bases, there was a span of 17 bases. CDR3 nucleotides: TGTGCCAGAAGGGTCCCACGAGGGGCCTACAATGAGCAGTTCTTC. It specifies CARRVPRGAYNEQFF.

At least ten counts were recorded for this clonotype. The chain combines TRBV2 with TRBJ2-1; D not resolved. CDR1 is SNHLY and CDR2 is FYNNEI in the germline V gene. This CDR3 has 12 residues. V lost 4 bases and J 10 bases, leaving 11 bases between the germline ends. The CDR3 bases are TGTGCCAGCAGTGTGAGTAGCAGAGAGCAGTTCTTC. As protein: CASSVSSREQFF.

This clonotype came up many times. CDR3 in DNA: TGTGCCAGCAGTTCGCTTGGGCGGGATGAGTACTTC. It codes for CASSSLGRDEYF. This chain connects TRBV27 to TRBJ2-7; perhaps TRBD2 as D (6 bases). Germline CDR1 MNHEY, CDR2 SMNVEV (reference sequence). With 4 bases removed from V and 11 bases from J, the gap between germline ends came to 15 bases. There are 12 residues in the CDR3.

This clonotype was found a few times. The V call is TRBV29-1, the J call TRBJ1-5, with 9 bases fitting TRBD1. V dropped 4 bases and J dropped 4; count of bases not matched to a gene: 2. The germline gives CDR1 SQVTM, CDR2 ANQGSEA. The CDR3 covers 13 residues. Here the CDR3 DNA reads TGCAGCGTTGGAGGGACAGGGAATCAGCCCCAGCATTTT. Translated: CSVGGTGNQPQHF.

The chain joins TRBV25-1 to TRBJ2-7, with a weak D call TRBD1 (6 bases). The CDR3 has 14 residues. Between the trimmed V and J ends, which lost 2 bases and 7 bases, there was a span of 15 bases. CDR1 is MGHDK, CDR2 SYGVNS, per germline. CDR3 sequence reads: CASSEGQPRGEQYF. CDR3 nucleotide sequence: TGTGCCAGCAGTGAAGGGCAGCCGAGGGGGGAGCAGTACTTC.

CDR3 loop: CASSPALYPEKLFF. DNA of the CDR3: TGCGCCAGCAGCCCTGCCCTATACCCAGAAAAACTGTTTTTT. The genes are TRBV4-3 and TRBJ1-4; D is uncertain. CDR1 and CDR2 from the germline V gene are LGHNA and YSLEER. Trimming stripped 4 bases from V and 8 bases from J, with 14 bases between. The CDR3 spans 14 residues.

There are a few counts of this clonotype. The chain employs TRBV10-1 and TRBJ2-5; 8 bases align to TRBD2. Germline-derived CDR1 and CDR2 are WNHNN and SYGVQD (reference sequence). V lost 5 bases and J lost 5; bases outside the gene matches: 7. The CDR3 contains 14 residues. The CDR3 reads CASSPGLESETQYF. The CDR3 nucleotides read TGCGCCAGCAGTCCGGGACTAGAATCGGAGACCCAGTACTTC.

The chain recombines TRBV7-2 with TRBJ2-1; D uncertain. CDR1 is SGHTA and CDR2 is FQGNSA in the germline V gene. The ends were cut back, 5 bases at V and 4 bases at J, with 9 bases in the middle. The CDR3 consists of 13 residues. CDR3 sequence: CASSPFIYNEQFF. The CDR3 nucleotides are TGTGCCAGCAGCCCTTTCATATACAATGAGCAGTTCTTC. Complete variable domain (other parts from reference TRBV7-2 and TRBJ2-1): GAGVSQSPSNKVTEKGKDVELRCDPISGHTALYWYRQSLGQGLEFLIYFQGNSAPDKSGLPSDRFSAERTGGSVSTLTIQRTQQEDSAVYLCASSPFIYNEQFFGPGTRLTVL.

CDR3 DNA: TGTGCCAGCAGCCCTAGCGGGAGTAGGCAAGAGACCCAGTACTTC. This codes for CASSPSGSRQETQYF. The genes are TRBV7-2 and TRBJ2-5; 10 bases line up with TRBD2. Germline lookup yields CDR1 SGHTA and CDR2 FQGNSA. J lost 2 bases, V lost 5 bases, and 5 bases had no gene match. This CDR3 contains 15 residues.